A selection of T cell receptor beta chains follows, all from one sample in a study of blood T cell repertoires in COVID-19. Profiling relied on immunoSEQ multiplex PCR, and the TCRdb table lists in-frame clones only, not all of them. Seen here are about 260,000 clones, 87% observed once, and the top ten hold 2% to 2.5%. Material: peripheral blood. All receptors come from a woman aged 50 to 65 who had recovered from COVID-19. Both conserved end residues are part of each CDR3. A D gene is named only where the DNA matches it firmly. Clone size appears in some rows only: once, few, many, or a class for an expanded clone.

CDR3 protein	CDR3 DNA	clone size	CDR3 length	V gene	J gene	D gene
CASTAHGLAGETDTQYF	TGTGCCAGCACCGCCCACGGACTAGCGGGGGAGACAGATACGCAGTATTTT	.	17	TRBV6-4	TRBJ2-3	TRBD2
CASSFGQFNTEAFF	TGTGCCAGCAGTTTTGGGCAGTTTAACACTGAAGCTTTCTTT	.	14	TRBV27	TRBJ1-1	.
CASSNGPGLLNEKLFF	TGTGCCAGTAGTAACGGACCGGGACTGCTTAATGAAAAACTGTTTTTT	.	16	TRBV19	TRBJ1-4	.
CASSIGRGSNEQFF	TGTGCCAGTAGTATAGGGCGGGGGAGCAATGAGCAGTTCTTC	.	14	TRBV19	TRBJ2-1	TRBD2
CASSLTPDTGELFF	TGTGCCAGCTCCTTAACTCCGGACACCGGGGAGCTGTTTTTT	.	14	TRBV28	TRBJ2-2	.
CASRPQGNVETQYF	TGTGCCAGTAGACCACAGGGGAATGTAGAGACCCAGTACTTC	.	14	TRBV19	TRBJ2-5	TRBD1
CASSPYLAGGVGNEQFF	TGTGCCAGCTCACCATACTTAGCGGGAGGAGTGGGGAATGAGCAGTTCTTC	few	17	TRBV18	TRBJ2-1	TRBD2
CASVRRDSGLGEQFF	TGTGCCAGCGTACGCCGGGACAGTGGTTTGGGTGAGCAGTTCTTC	.	15	TRBV27	TRBJ2-1	TRBD1
CASSAEQSSYNSPLHF	TGTGCCAGCAGCGCCGAACAGAGCTCCTATAATTCACCCCTCCACTTT	.	16	TRBV9	TRBJ1-6	.
CASSPHGTGLNTEAFF	TGTGCCAGCTCACCCCACGGGACAGGGTTGAACACTGAAGCTTTCTTT	once	16	TRBV18	TRBJ1-1	TRBD1
CASSPRLAGSRDISYEQYF	TGTGCCAGTAGTCCCCGACTAGCGGGAAGCCGAGATATCTCCTACGAGCAGTACTTC	.	19	TRBV19	TRBJ2-7	TRBD2
CASSTRLLQDRTYEQYF	TGTGCCAGCAGTACCCGCCTCCTTCAGGATAGAACCTACGAGCAGTACTTC	once	17	TRBV6-2/TRBV6-3	TRBJ2-7	.
CASTRSLRTESFGEQFF	TGTGCCAGCACTCGGAGCCTTCGGACAGAGAGCTTTGGAGAGCAGTTCTTC	.	17	TRBV9	TRBJ2-1	.
CASSVGGSGAHEQYF	TGTGCCAGCAGCGTAGGGGGAAGCGGTGCCCACGAGCAGTACTTC	once	15	TRBV9	TRBJ2-7	.
CASSTVAGRQETQYF	TGTGCCAGCAGCACCGTAGCGGGGCGGCAAGAGACCCAGTACTTC	.	15	TRBV7-2	TRBJ2-5	TRBD2
CASSSSVHSNQPQHF	TGTGCCAGCAGCTCGTCAGTGCATAGCAATCAGCCCCAGCATTTT	.	15	TRBV6-6	TRBJ1-5	.
CASGLDSAGSRNEQFF	TGTGCCAGCGGCCTTGACTCCGCGGGATCGAGAAATGAGCAGTTCTTC	.	16	TRBV11-1	TRBJ2-1	.
CASSPLGREQYF	TGTGCCAGCAGCCCCTTGGGGAGGGAGCAGTACTTC	few	12	TRBV5-6	TRBJ2-7	.
CASSLQGQPQHF	TGTGCCAGCAGTCTACAGGGACAGCCCCAGCATTTT	.	12	TRBV6-5	TRBJ1-5	.
CASSLGQGALIYEQYF	TGTGCCAGCAGCCTCGGACAGGGGGCTTTAATCTACGAGCAGTACTTC	.	16	TRBV11-2	TRBJ2-7	TRBD1
CATSRRQGIYGYTF	TGTGCCACCAGCCGACGACAGGGTATCTATGGCTACACCTTC	.	14	TRBV15	TRBJ1-2	TRBD1
CASSEYSAGLRVGYTF	TGTGCCAGCAGTGAATACTCGGCAGGGCTTAGGGTTGGCTACACCTTC	.	16	TRBV28	TRBJ1-2	.
CASSVERDWTGGIYGYTF	TGTGCCAGCAGCGTAGAGAGGGATTGGACAGGGGGCATCTATGGCTACACCTTC	.	18	TRBV9	TRBJ1-2	TRBD1
CASSFAQGQNTEAFF	TGCGCCAGCAGCTTCGCACAGGGTCAGAACACTGAAGCTTTCTTT	.	15	TRBV5-1	TRBJ1-1	.
CASSPPGQYGYTF	TGTGCCAGCTCACCACCGGGACAGTATGGCTACACCTTC	.	13	TRBV18	TRBJ1-2	TRBD1
CSVSTGNTGELFF	TGCAGCGTCTCGACGGGAAACACCGGGGAGCTGTTTTTT	.	13	TRBV29-1	TRBJ2-2	.
CATSRLAGGYQETQYF	TGTGCCACCAGCAGATTAGCGGGGGGGTACCAAGAGACCCAGTACTTC	.	16	TRBV15	TRBJ2-5	TRBD2